The TCR beta chain under discussion was sequenced for a study of blood T cell repertoires in COVID-19. Study at large: Both acute and convalescent COVID-19 samples were obtained from the United States, Italy and Spain.

The authors' processing: Amplification of reference gene primers provided the estimated nucleated cell counts. The repertoire was sequenced with immunoSEQ multiplex PCR; TCRdb's copy has only in-frame clones and lacks some. V, J and clone size are those of that table, while D and trimming were read from the DNA. The sample contains 350,000 to 500,000 clones, roughly 90% of which appear only once. Seattle cases were enrolled at active infection and followed longitudinally. The V gene's germline CDR1 is SQVTM and CDR2 ANQGSEA. V lost 4 bases to trimming and J lost 4 bases; unmatched junction nucleotides: 11. The CDR3 consists of 16 residues.

This clonotype was obtained from a man aged 18 to 29 with COVID-19, enrolled during active disease. The genes are TRBV29-1 and TRBJ2-1; TRBD2 aligns across 9 bases. The sample comprised peripheral blood. CDR3 protein: CSVGKYTAGGYNEQFF. The CDR3 DNA sequence: TGCAGCGTTGGAAAATACACAGCGGGAGGATACAATGAGCAGTTCTTC.